This T cell receptor (beta chain) was recorded in a study of post-analysis software for immune sequencing data. Study context: Included among the disease courses, which were recorded for the cohort, were relapsing-remitting, secondary progressive and progressive-relapsing multiple sclerosis. General observations from the study: Controls showed significantly higher normalized Chao1 diversity than did multiple sclerosis patients. Roughly five TRBV segments appeared more often in patients than in controls, and TRBV5-6, TRBV5-1 and TRBV20-1 were among these. Co-batched samples clustered tightly together by F measure.

Sequencing libraries made from TCR beta cDNA carried unique molecular identifiers. TCRdb reanalysed the PCR reads using MiXCR and keeps one entry per CDR3 protein. The sample contains about 800,000 distinct CDR3 sequences, 25% to 30% of which appear only once. In its sample, this clonotype was seen a few times. The target antigen is unknown. CDR1 and CDR2 from the germline V gene are MNHEY and SVGAGI. CDR3 length equals 13 residues. Trimming shortened V by 4 bases and J by 2 bases, and 6 bases separated the two germline ends. The V and J genes are TRBV6-5 and TRBJ1-5; D call uncertain. The TCR originated in a girl aged 5 to 17 with multiple sclerosis. Sequences were obtained from blood. Here the CDR3 reads CASSSAGNQPQHF. The CDR3 DNA reads TGTGCCAGCAGTTCGGCCGGCAATCAGCCCCAGCATTTT.